Each of the 20 T cell receptor beta chains below was sequenced from the same sample in a study of cytomegalovirus exposure and HLA in healthy donors. In the PCR, 60 Vbeta and 13 Jbeta primers were used. Here immunoSEQ multiplex PCR was the method, and the copy in TCRdb shows in-frame clones only, minus some. Its table lists around 70,000 clones. Sequencing was performed on PBMCs. These receptors originate from a woman in her twenties or thirties in good health and CMV-seronegative.

The chain couples TRBV5-4 to TRBJ1-1; the match to TRBD1 covers 8 bases. J gave up 0 bases and V 3 bases, and 4 bases lay outside the gene matches. The CDR3 loop spans 15 amino acids. The germline CDR1 and CDR2 sequences are SGHNT and YYREEE (reference sequence). CDR3 sequence: CASSWDRSMNTEAFF. The CDR3 DNA is TGTGCCAGCAGCTGGGACAGGTCAATGAACACTGAAGCTTTCTTT.

The J gene is TRBJ1-1, the V gene TRBV30; D ambiguous. The CDR3 is 13 residues long. V lost 5 bases, J lost 5 bases, and 15 bases lay in between. Germline loops: CDR1 GTSNPN, CDR2 SVGIG (reference sequence). CDR3 nucleotides: TGTGCCTGGGACACTTGGCGATCAACTGAAGCTTTCTTT. The encoded protein is CAWDTWRSTEAFF.

The rearrangement uses TRBV19 and TRBJ2-3; 8 positions agree with TRBD1. Trimming at V came to 10 bases and at J to 2 bases, leaving 8 bases not matched to a gene. The CDR3 is made up of 14 amino acids. The germline CDR1 and CDR2 sequences are LNHDA and SQIVND (reference sequence). In DNA form, the CDR3 reads TGTGCCACTTATACAGGGGGAACCACAGATACGCAGTATTTT. It codes for CATYTGGTTDTQYF.

The chain couples TRBV4-2 to TRBJ2-1; no firm D call. The CDR3 consists of 16 residues. Germline V CDR1 and CDR2: LGHNA, YNFKEQ. Trimming took off 0 bases at V and 5 bases at J, with 14 bases between the two ends. Here the CDR3 reads CASSQDLAASDNEQFF. The CDR3 region has the DNA TGTGCCAGCAGCCAAGATCTGGCGGCATCCGACAATGAGCAGTTCTTC.

The V call is TRBV7-9, the J call TRBJ1-2, with 8 bases that match TRBD1. V was pared by 1 base and J by 3 bases, with 7 bases of the junction left unmatched. The CDR3 totals 16 residues. CDR1 and CDR2 (germline): SEHNR, FQNEAQ (reference sequence). The CDR3 loop is CASSLETGVDDYGYTF. In nucleotides, the CDR3 is TGTGCCAGCAGCTTAGAGACAGGGGTCGATGACTATGGCTACACCTTC.

The chain is built from TRBV4-1 and TRBJ1-5; possibly TRBD1 for D (5 bases). Germline V gene lookup returns CDR1 MGHRA and CDR2 YSYEKL. The CDR3 extends over 16 amino acids. With 3 bases removed from V and 0 bases from J, the gap between germline ends came to 12 bases. CDR3 coding DNA: TGCGCCAGCAGCCAGGAGGAGGGGTATAGCAATCAGCCCCAGCATTTT. This codes for CASSQEEGYSNQPQHF.

V and J are TRBV5-1 and TRBJ2-1, with a tentative D call TRBD1 (6 bases). This CDR3 has 13 residues. Trimming left V 0 bases short and J 7 bases short, with 8 bases between. Germline CDR1 SGHRS, CDR2 YFSETQ. CDR3 nucleotide sequence: TGCGCCAGCAGCTTGGGACAGGTTAATGAGCAGTTCTTC. Its protein is CASSLGQVNEQFF.

The V call is TRBV7-6, the J call TRBJ2-3; 9 bases are shared with TRBD2. The CDR3 is 15 residues long. Per germline, CDR1 SGHVS and CDR2 FNYEAQ. The trim removed 4 bases at V and 0 bases at J, leaving 2 bases unmatched. Written as DNA, the CDR3 is TGTGCCAGCAGCTCCCTAGCGGGAAGCACAGATACGCAGTATTTT. It translates to CASSSLAGSTDTQYF.

The chain is built from TRBV9 and TRBJ2-1; the match to TRBD1 covers 7 bases. The CDR3 consists of 16 residues. J gave up 0 bases and V 3 bases, and 6 bases lay outside the gene matches. Germline V CDR1 and CDR2: SGDLS, YYNGEE. Here the CDR3 DNA reads TGTGCCAGCAGCGCGGGACAGCCGAGCTCCTACAATGAGCAGTTCTTC. Its translation: CASSAGQPSSYNEQFF.

The rearrangement links TRBV29-1 to TRBJ2-1; D unclear. Germline V gives CDR1 SQVTM, CDR2 ANQGSEA. V lost 4 bases to trimming and J lost 3 bases, with 13 bases between them. The CDR3 totals 14 residues. Written as DNA, the CDR3 is TGCAGCGTTGTTGTTTCGACTTACTACAATGAGCAGTTCTTC. Its protein is CSVVVSTYYNEQFF.

The chain combines TRBV19 with TRBJ1-1; D is possibly TRBD1 (6 bases). Germline assignment: CDR1 LNHDA and CDR2 SQIVND (reference sequence). The CDR3 is 14 residues long. V was cut by 10 bases and J by 5 bases, with 20 bases left in between. CDR3 nucleotide sequence: TGTGCCACCACTGAGGGGGGGGCTGGGACTGAAGCTTTCTTT. Translation: CATTEGGAGTEAFF.

J is TRBJ1-1 and V is TRBV5-6; D may be TRBD1 (5 bases). Germline assignment: CDR1 SGHDT and CDR2 YYEEEE. The CDR3 is made up of 14 amino acids. Deletions cut 3 bases from V and 1 base from J, with 10 bases between. CDR3 DNA sequence: TGTGCCAGCAGCTCCCTAGACAGGAACACTGAAGCTTTCTTT. It translates to CASSSLDRNTEAFF. Using reference TRBV5-6 and TRBJ1-1 for the parts outside the CDR3, the full variable domain is DAGVTQSPTHLIKTRGQQVTLRCSPKSGHDTVSWYQQALGQGPQFIFQYYEEEERQRGNFPDRFSGHQFPNYSSELNVNALLLGDSALYLCASSSLDRNTEAFFGQGTRLTVV.

This chain connects TRBV30 to TRBJ2-5; TRBD2 matches 7 bases. The CDR3 totals 15 residues. V shed 4 bases, J shed 1 base, and the junction held 9 bases outside the gene matches. The germline CDR1 and CDR2 sequences are GTSNPN and SVGIG (reference sequence). CDR3 nucleotide sequence: TGTGCCTGGAATCCCCAGCGGGATTTCCAAGAGACCCAGTACTTC. This codes for CAWNPQRDFQETQYF.

Here the CDR3 reads CASSLLGQGESAGELFF. The CDR3 DNA reads as TGTGCCAGCAGTTTATTGGGACAGGGCGAATCAGCCGGGGAGCTGTTTTTT. The genes are TRBV27 and TRBJ2-2; 9 nucleotides match TRBD1. The CDR3 sequence is 17 residues long. Germline V gene sequence: CDR1 MNHEY, CDR2 SMNVEV (reference sequence). J gave up 6 bases and V 1 base, and 9 bases lay outside the gene matches.

This rearrangement joins TRBV30 to TRBJ2-5, with TRBD2 identical over 12 bases. Germline V gives CDR1 GTSNPN, CDR2 SVGIG (reference sequence). The ends lost 4 bases at V and 5 bases at J; junction bases unmatched: 8. The CDR3 length is 15 residues. The DNA of the CDR3 is TGTGCCTGGATGCCGGGACTAGCGGGTCGGGAGACCCAGTACTTC. Residues: CAWMPGLAGRETQYF.

This chain connects TRBV5-1 to TRBJ1-1, with 7 bases lining up with TRBD1. This CDR3 spans 14 amino acids. Trimming at V came to 3 bases and at J to 11 bases, leaving 13 bases not matched to a gene. Per the germline V gene, CDR1 is SGHRS and CDR2 is YFSETQ. DNA of the CDR3: TGCGCCAGCAGCTCTCAGGGGGTGGAATATGGGGCTTTCTTT. It codes for CASSSQGVEYGAFF.

This chain uses TRBV6-5 with TRBJ2-7; 8 nucleotides align to TRBD2. V was pared by 3 bases and J by 9 bases, with 13 bases of the junction left unmatched. Germline V gene data show CDR1 as MNHEY and CDR2 as SVGAGI. The CDR3 spans 15 residues. CDR3 DNA sequence: TGTGCCAGCAGTTATGGAGCGGGAGAAGGCTGGTGGCAGTACTTC. It translates to CASSYGAGEGWWQYF.

The chain links TRBV25-1 to TRBJ2-2; 7 bases line up with TRBD2. Germline V gene sequence: CDR1 MGHDK, CDR2 SYGVNS. The CDR3 spans 15 residues. The trim removed 5 bases at V and 7 bases at J, leaving 10 bases unmatched. The CDR3 bases are TGTGCCAGCAGTCCTCAGCGGGGCGTAGGCGGGGAGCTGTTTTTT. Its protein is CASSPQRGVGGELFF.

The V call is TRBV9, the J call TRBJ2-1; 7 positions match TRBD2. CDR1 and CDR2 (germline): SGDLS, YYNGEE. The CDR3 runs to 13 residues. Trimming at V came to 7 bases and at J to 3 bases, leaving 4 bases not matched to a gene. The CDR3 here is CASGLADYNEQFF. In DNA, the CDR3 is TGTGCCAGCGGGCTAGCGGACTACAATGAGCAGTTCTTC.

The J gene is TRBJ2-3, the V gene TRBV7-3; 11 nucleotides match TRBD2. CDR1 SGHTA and CDR2 FQGTGA come from the germline V gene. The V and J ends lost 3 bases and 9 bases, in that order; junction bases with no gene match: 8. The CDR3 is 15 residues long. The CDR3 DNA follows: TGTGCCAGCAGCTTCGAGACTAGCGGGAAAAGAACGCAGTATTTT. Protein sequence: CASSFETSGKRTQYF.